This T cell receptor beta chain stems from a study of CD8+CD57+ T cells in acquired aplastic anemia (dated by TCRdb to about 2018). Regarding the research as a whole: On average, sorted CD4+ and CD8+ cells yielded 2.5 to 3.5 ug of extracted DNA, with a range of roughly 0.19 to 27.4 ug. Mean read counts for healthy donor samples were 8.5 million to 10.8 million for CD4+ cells and some 11 million for CD8+ cells.

Genomic DNA served as template for TCR beta VDJ combination and CDR3 sequence profiling. TCR repertoire sequencing was run on an Illumina HiSeq 2000. The study's own analysis went as follows. Repertoires were assessed using TRBV/TRBJ rearrangement plots, CDR3 size and DJ length profiles, and Simpson's diversity index. Whichever DNA sequence was most abundant in the deep sequencing data was defined as the immunodominant clone. CDR3 amino acid sequences were checked for sharing across subjects and were also compared against the VDJdb database and published repertoires. In-frame beta chains were kept once TCRdb had trimmed the public reads at Q25 with fastp and called clones with MiXCR. Each entry merges the rows of one CDR3 protein and shows their most common DNA and genes. TCRdb's processing, not the authors' own work, is the source of the V and J calls. This sample comprises some 68,000 distinct CDR3 sequences, approximately 51% of them detected only once. The top ten constitute approximately 8.3% of the sample.

Via the germline V gene, CDR1 is KGHDR and CDR2 SFDVKD. From the cysteine through the phenylalanine, the CDR3 covers 13 amino acids. Only the CDR3 part of the read is kept: 39 bases, read in frame from the first base. The study deep-sequenced TCR repertoires of sorted CD4+ and CD8+ blood T cells from severe aplastic anemia patients and healthy subjects. Ficoll-Paque density gradient centrifugation was used to isolate peripheral blood mononuclear cells. CD4+ and CD8+ T cells were sorted by FACS or magnetic beads before DNA extraction. The paper as a whole reports these results and caveats: CD8+ Simpson's diversity did not differ significantly between patients and healthy controls (P=0.060). About 30 CD8+ CDR3 sequences were found to be shared between patients and controls, but these sequences appeared to be highly expressed in patients and within the immunodominant clones of the patients.

With regard to this clonotype: Its recognized antigen is unknown. A much larger clone differs from this one at a single base, so this may be a read error.

The TCR sequence derives from a human donor in good health, serving as a control. The chain couples TRBV24-1 to TRBJ2-3, with no reliable assignment of the D segment. Source material: sorted CD4+, CD8+, or CD8+CD57+ T cells (not recorded which) from PBMCs. The CDR3 region has the sequence CPTSSSSTDTQYF. The DNA sequence is given as TGTCCCACCAGCTCCTCTAGCACAGATACGCAGTATTTT.